The 14 T cell receptor beta chains below were found in one sample sequenced in a study of T cells in Graves' hyperthyroidism and ophthalmopathy. Using RNA transcripts as the source, TCR beta CDR3 regions were amplified. The HTBI set primed first-round TCR CDR3 RT-PCR. TCRdb analysed the multiplex PCR reads with MiXCR anew, one entry per CDR3 protein. Of approximately 600,000 distinct CDR3 sequences listed, about 14% were seen once; the top ten hold roughly 7.1%. Sequenced material: blood. These receptors all stem from a young woman with Graves' ophthalmopathy.

This clonotype was observed a handful of times. The chain employs TRBV18 and TRBJ1-4; D is undetermined. Germline V gene data show CDR1 as KGHSH and CDR2 as LQKENI. Deletions cut 1 base from V and 2 bases from J, with 11 bases between. This CDR3 region has 16 residues. The CDR3 DNA reads TGTGCCAGCTCACCACTGTGGGAGGACACTAATGAAAAACTGTTTTTT. Protein sequence: CASSPLWEDTNEKLFF.

This clonotype turned up a few times. This chain joins TRBV14 and TRBJ2-7; 9 positions agree with TRBD2. This CDR3 comprises 16 residues. Germline lookup yields CDR1 SGHDN and CDR2 FVKESK. After removal of 1 base from V and 5 bases from J, the junction contained 9 bases not matched to a gene. The CDR3 reads CASSQGSAGGPDEQYF. The CDR3 DNA follows: TGTGCCAGCAGCCAAGGCTCGGCGGGAGGGCCCGACGAGCAGTACTTC. The complete variable domain, with remaining parts taken from reference TRBV14 and TRBJ2-7, reads EAGVTQFPSHSVIEKGQTVTLRCDPISGHDNLYWYRRVMGKEIKFLLHFVKESKQDESGMPNNRFLAERTGGTYSTLKVQPAELEDSGVYFCASSQGSAGGPDEQYFGPGTRLTVT.

This clonotype was counted many times. This chain joins TRBV28 and TRBJ1-1, with TRBD1 identical over 7 bases. The J segment lost 4 bases and the V segment lost 2 bases, leaving 7 bases of the junction unmatched. The CDR3 sequence is 15 residues long. Germline V gives CDR1 MDHEN, CDR2 SYDVKM. The CDR3 DNA reads as TGTGCCAGCAGTTTAGGGGGACAGCTGGCCACTGAAGCTTTCTTT. Encoded protein: CASSLGGQLATEAFF.

At least ten counts were recorded for this clonotype. This chain links TRBV12-3 or TRBV12-4 with TRBJ2-7; 9 bases fit TRBD1. J was trimmed by 5 bases and V by 3 bases; bases with no gene match: 2. The CDR3 covers 13 residues. CDR3 protein: CASSLGTGHEQYF. The CDR3 coding sequence is TGTGCCAGCAGTTTGGGGACAGGGCACGAGCAGTACTTC.

This clonotype was picked up a small number of times. The J gene is TRBJ2-7, the V gene TRBV5-5; 7 bases map to TRBD1. J lost 7 bases, V lost 0 bases, and 10 bases had no gene match. This CDR3 is built from 15 residues. Germline-derived CDR1 and CDR2 are SGHKS and YYEKEE (reference sequence). CDR3 in amino acids: CASSLEGQALLEQYF. CDR3 coding DNA: TGTGCCAGCAGCTTGGAAGGACAGGCCCTTCTGGAGCAGTACTTC.

In this sample, this clonotype turned up many times. This chain connects TRBV10-3 to TRBJ1-1; D gene uncertain. The CDR3 spans 14 residues. Germline assignment: CDR1 ENHRY and CDR2 SYGVKD. Trimming left V 6 bases short and J 7 bases short, with 18 bases between. This chain's CDR3 is CAIRDPEGGYEAFF. CDR3 coding DNA: TGTGCCATCAGGGACCCGGAAGGCGGATATGAAGCTTTCTTT.

This rearrangement joins TRBV6-5 to TRBJ1-5; D remains unclear. Germline CDR1 MNHEY, CDR2 SVGAGI. Trimming took 5 bases from V and 2 from J, leaving 16 bases between them. The CDR3 contains 16 residues. The CDR3 sequence is CASSHSTWGGNQPQHF. As DNA, the CDR3 is TGTGCCAGCAGTCATTCGACATGGGGAGGCAATCAGCCCCAGCATTTT.

This clonotype occurred many times. The V and J genes are TRBV28 and TRBJ1-1, with D uncertain. V lost 6 bases, J lost 1 base, and 9 bases lay in between. Germline-derived CDR1 and CDR2 are MDHEN and SYDVKM. The CDR3 spans 13 residues. The CDR3 bases are TGTGCCAGCAGAGCCAGCCGGAACACTGAAGCTTTCTTT. Its translation is CASRASRNTEAFF.

This clonotype appeared many times. The chain recombines TRBV28 with TRBJ2-7, with 7 positions matching TRBD2. After removal of 6 bases from V and 4 bases from J, the junction contained 15 bases not matched to a gene. Germline V gene sequence: CDR1 MDHEN, CDR2 SYDVKM. The CDR3 totals 16 residues. The CDR3 bases are TGTGCCAGCAGCCTAGCTTTTGGTAGCGGGCCTTACGAGCAGTACTTC. It yields the protein CASSLAFGSGPYEQYF.

This clonotype was observed many times. In nucleotides, the CDR3 is TGTGCCAGCAACGACGGAGAACAGGGGGCAAAGCAGTACTTC. Amino acids: CASNDGEQGAKQYF. The genes are TRBV7-9 and TRBJ2-7, with 9 bases fitting TRBD1. The CDR3 spans 14 residues. Germline V CDR1 and CDR2: SEHNR, FQNEAQ (reference sequence). V shed 7 bases and J 8 bases; nucleotides not matched to a gene: 12.

The chain joins TRBV7-6 to TRBJ2-5, with TRBD1 identical over 9 bases. V gave up 4 bases and J gave up 5 bases; unmatched junction bases: 14. The CDR3 is 17 residues long. CDR1 is SGHVS, CDR2 FNYEAQ, per germline. In DNA form, the CDR3 reads TGTGCCAGCAGCTCGTCCGGGACAGGGAGTCTTCTGGAGACCCAGTACTTC. Its translation is CASSSSGTGSLLETQYF.

This chain links TRBV14 with TRBJ2-2; TRBD2 aligns across 8 bases. Unmatched junction bases numbered 3, after V lost 3 bases and J lost 3 bases. CDR1 is SGHDN and CDR2 is FVKESK in the germline V gene. This CDR3 comprises 15 residues. The CDR3 nucleotides are TGTGCCAGCAGCCAGGGACTAGTTTACACCGGGGAGCTGTTTTTT. It translates to CASSQGLVYTGELFF.

The chain links TRBV7-9 to TRBJ1-1; D is perhaps TRBD1 (6 bases). There are 15 residues in the CDR3. Trimming cost V 4 bases and J 4 bases, with 16 bases left between them. CDR1 is SEHNR, CDR2 FQNEAQ, per germline (reference sequence). The CDR3 sequence: CASSSQQGGGTEAFF. For the CDR3, the DNA is TGTGCCAGCAGCTCTCAACAGGGCGGGGGCACTGAAGCTTTCTTT.

J is TRBJ2-7 and V is TRBV4-3; D tentatively fits TRBD1 or TRBD2 (5 bases each). In germline, CDR1 is LGHNA, CDR2 YSLEER. V was trimmed by 2 bases and J by 3 bases, leaving 14 bases between them. There are 15 residues in the CDR3. CDR3 bases: TGCGCCAGCAGCCAAATGCCGGGACGGATCTACGAGCAGTACTTC. Translating it yields CASSQMPGRIYEQYF.